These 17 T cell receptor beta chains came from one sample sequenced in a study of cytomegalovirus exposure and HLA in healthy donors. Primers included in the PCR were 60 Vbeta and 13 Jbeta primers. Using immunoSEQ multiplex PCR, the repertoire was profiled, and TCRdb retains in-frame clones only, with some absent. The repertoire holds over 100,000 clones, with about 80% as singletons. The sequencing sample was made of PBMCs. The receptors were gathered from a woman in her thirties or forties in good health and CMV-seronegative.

CDR3 protein: CASDRVPDEKLFF. The CDR3 DNA is TGTGCCAGCGACAGGGTCCCGGACGAAAAACTGTTTTTT. This sequence joins TRBV2 and TRBJ1-4; 7 positions match TRBD1. Germline V gives CDR1 SNHLY, CDR2 FYNNEI. J was trimmed by 8 bases and V by 8 bases; bases with no gene match: 8. This CDR3 contains 13 residues.

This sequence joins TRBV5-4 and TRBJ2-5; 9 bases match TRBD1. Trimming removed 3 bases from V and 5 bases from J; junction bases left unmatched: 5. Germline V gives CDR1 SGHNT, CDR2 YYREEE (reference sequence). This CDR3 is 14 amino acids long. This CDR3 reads CASSSGTGTETQYF. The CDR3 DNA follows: TGTGCCAGCAGCTCCGGGACAGGGACCGAGACCCAGTACTTC. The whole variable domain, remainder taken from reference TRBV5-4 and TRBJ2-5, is ETGVTQSPTHLIKTRGQQVTLRCSSQSGHNTVSWYQQALGQGPQFIFQYYREEENGRGNFPPRFSGLQFPNYSSELNVNALELDDSALYLCASSSGTGTETQYFGPGTRLLVL.

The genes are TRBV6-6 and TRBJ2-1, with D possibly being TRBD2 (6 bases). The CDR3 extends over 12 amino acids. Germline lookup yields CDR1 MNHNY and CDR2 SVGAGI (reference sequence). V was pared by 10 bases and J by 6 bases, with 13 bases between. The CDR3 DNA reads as TGTGCCACCGGAGAGACTAGCAATGAGCAGTTCTTC. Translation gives CATGETSNEQFF.

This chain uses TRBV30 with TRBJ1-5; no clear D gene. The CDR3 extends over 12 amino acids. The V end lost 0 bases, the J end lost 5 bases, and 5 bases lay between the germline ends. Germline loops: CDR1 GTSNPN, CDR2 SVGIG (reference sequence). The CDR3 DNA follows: TGTGCCTGGAGTGTCCAGGATCAGCCCCAGCATTTT. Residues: CAWSVQDQPQHF.

This CDR3 reads CASSSTKGTRSPYNEQFF. The CDR3 region has the DNA TGTGCCAGCAGTTCAACAAAGGGGACTAGAAGCCCCTACAATGAGCAGTTCTTC. V is TRBV27 and J is TRBJ2-1; TRBD2 aligns across 8 bases. V was pared by 4 bases and J by 2 bases, with 13 bases of the junction left unmatched. The CDR3 runs to 18 residues. Germline V gives CDR1 MNHEY, CDR2 SMNVEV (reference sequence).

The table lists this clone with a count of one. This chain's CDR3 is CASSDSTARESYNEQFF. The CDR3 bases are TGTGCCAGCAGTGACTCGACTGCGCGGGAGTCCTACAATGAGCAGTTCTTC. The chain has TRBV6-4 and TRBJ2-1; 7 bases are shared with TRBD2. Germline-derived CDR1 and CDR2 are MRHNA and SNTAGT. The V segment lost 0 bases and the J segment 1 base; nucleotides outside the gene matches: 6. The CDR3 extends over 17 amino acids.

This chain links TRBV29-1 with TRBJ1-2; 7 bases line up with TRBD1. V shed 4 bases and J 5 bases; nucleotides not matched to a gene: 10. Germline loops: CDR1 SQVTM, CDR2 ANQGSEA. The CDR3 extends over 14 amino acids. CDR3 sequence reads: CSVGGQGDTYGYTF. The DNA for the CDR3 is TGCAGCGTTGGAGGGCAGGGGGATACTTATGGCTACACCTTC.

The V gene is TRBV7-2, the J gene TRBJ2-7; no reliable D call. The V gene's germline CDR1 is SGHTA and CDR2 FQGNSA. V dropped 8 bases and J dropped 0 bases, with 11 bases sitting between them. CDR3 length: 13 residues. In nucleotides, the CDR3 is TGTGCCAGCGGGCTTATAAGCTCCTACGAGCAGTACTTC. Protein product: CASGLISSYEQYF.

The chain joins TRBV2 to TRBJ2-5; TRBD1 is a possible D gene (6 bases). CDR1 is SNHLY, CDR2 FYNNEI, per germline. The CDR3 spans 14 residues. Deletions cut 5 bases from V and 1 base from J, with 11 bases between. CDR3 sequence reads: CASSRDTSQETQYF. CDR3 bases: TGTGCCAGCAGTCGGGACACCAGCCAAGAGACCCAGTACTTC.

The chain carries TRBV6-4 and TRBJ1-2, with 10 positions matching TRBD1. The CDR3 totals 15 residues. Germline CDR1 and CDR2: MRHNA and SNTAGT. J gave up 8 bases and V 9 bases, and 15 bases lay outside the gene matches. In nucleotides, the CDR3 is TGTGCCAGTAGACAGGGGGCGATGACTTTAGGAGGCTACACCTTC. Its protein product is CASRQGAMTLGGYTF.

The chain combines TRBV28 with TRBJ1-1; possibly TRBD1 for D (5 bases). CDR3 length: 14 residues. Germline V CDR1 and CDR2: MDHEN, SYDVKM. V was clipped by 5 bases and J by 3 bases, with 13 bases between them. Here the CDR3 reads CASSVSGVYTEAFF. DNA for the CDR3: TGTGCCAGCAGTGTCTCGGGGGTGTACACTGAAGCTTTCTTT.

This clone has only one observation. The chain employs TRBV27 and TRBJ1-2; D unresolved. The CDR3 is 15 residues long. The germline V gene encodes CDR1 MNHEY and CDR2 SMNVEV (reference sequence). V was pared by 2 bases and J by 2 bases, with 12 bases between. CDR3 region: CASSLSSSLNYGYTF. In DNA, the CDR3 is TGTGCCAGCAGTTTAAGTAGCAGCCTAAACTATGGCTACACCTTC.

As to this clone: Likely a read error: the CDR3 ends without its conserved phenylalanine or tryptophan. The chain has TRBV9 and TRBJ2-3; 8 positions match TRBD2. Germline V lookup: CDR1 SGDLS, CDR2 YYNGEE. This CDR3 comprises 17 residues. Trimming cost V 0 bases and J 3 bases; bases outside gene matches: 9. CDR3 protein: CASSVDPSREGTDTQYL. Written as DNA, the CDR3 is TGTGCCAGCAGCGTAGACCCTAGCCGGGAGGGGACAGATACGCAGTATCTT.

The CDR3 nucleotides read TGTGCCAGCAGCTCGACTCAGGGGATTGGTTACTTC. Translation gives CASSSTQGIGYF. The chain has TRBV7-9 and TRBJ2-5, with TRBD1 as a possible D gene (6 bases). This CDR3 spans 12 amino acids. Germline V CDR1 and CDR2: SEHNR, FQNEAQ (reference sequence). Trimming stripped 4 bases from V and 14 bases from J, with 17 bases between.

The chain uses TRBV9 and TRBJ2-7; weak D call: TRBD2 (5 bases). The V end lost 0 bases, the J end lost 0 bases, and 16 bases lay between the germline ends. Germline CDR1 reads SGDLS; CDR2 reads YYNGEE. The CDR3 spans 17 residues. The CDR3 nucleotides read TGTGCCAGCAGCGTAGGGGAACTAGGCGTGAGCTCCTACGAGCAGTACTTC. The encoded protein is CASSVGELGVSSYEQYF. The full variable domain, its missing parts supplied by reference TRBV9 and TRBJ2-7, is DSGVTQTPKHLITATGQRVTLRCSPRSGDLSVYWYQQSLDQGLQFLIQYYNGEERAKGNILERFSAQQFPDLHSELNLSSLELGDSALYFCASSVGELGVSSYEQYFGPGTRLTVT.

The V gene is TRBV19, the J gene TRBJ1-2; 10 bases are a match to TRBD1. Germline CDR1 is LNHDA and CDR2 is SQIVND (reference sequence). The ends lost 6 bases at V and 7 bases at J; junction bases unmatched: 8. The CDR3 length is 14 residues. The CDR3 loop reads CASSSPGTGAGYTF. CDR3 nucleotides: TGTGCCAGTAGCTCGCCCGGGACAGGGGCTGGCTACACCTTC.

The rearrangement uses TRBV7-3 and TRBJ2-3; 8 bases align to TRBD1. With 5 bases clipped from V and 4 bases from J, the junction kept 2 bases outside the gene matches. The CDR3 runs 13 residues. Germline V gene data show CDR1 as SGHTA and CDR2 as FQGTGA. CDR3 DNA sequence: TGTGCCAGCAGCAAACAGGGGGCAGATACGCAGTATTTT. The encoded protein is CASSKQGADTQYF.